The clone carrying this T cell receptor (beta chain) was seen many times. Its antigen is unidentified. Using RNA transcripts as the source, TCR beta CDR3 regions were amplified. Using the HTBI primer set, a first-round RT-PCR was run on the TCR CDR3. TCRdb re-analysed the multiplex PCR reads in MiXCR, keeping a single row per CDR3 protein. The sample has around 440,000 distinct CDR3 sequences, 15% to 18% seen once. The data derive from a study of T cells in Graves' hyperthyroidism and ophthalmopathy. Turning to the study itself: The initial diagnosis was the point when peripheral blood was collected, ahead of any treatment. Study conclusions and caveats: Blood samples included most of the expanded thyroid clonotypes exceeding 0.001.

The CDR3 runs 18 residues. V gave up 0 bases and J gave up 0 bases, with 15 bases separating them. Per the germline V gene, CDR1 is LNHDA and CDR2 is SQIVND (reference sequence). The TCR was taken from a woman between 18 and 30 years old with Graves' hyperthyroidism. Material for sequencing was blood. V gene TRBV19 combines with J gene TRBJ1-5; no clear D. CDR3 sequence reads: CASSIDASGRASNQPQHF. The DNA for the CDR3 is TGTGCCAGTAGTATAGATGCATCAGGTCGGGCTAGCAATCAGCCCCAGCATTTT.